Presented here are 27 T cell receptor beta chains from one specimen sequenced in a study of brain metastases from non-small cell lung cancer. Method: immunoSEQ multiplex PCR; TCRdb's copy keeps in-frame clones and lacks some. Seen here are 1,500 to 2,000 clones, approximately 93% observed once, and the top ten hold 2% to 2.5%. Sequenced input: tissue from a brain metastasis. Source of these receptors: a donor aged 40 or older with non-small cell lung cancer.

V usage is TRBV24-1 and J usage is TRBJ2-1; the match to TRBD1 covers 7 bases. Germline V lookup: CDR1 KGHDR, CDR2 SFDVKD. This CDR3 is built from 15 residues. V was pared by 7 bases and J by 8 bases, with 13 bases of the junction left unmatched. This CDR3 is CATSEPGQINDEQFF. Written as DNA, the CDR3 is TGTGCCACCAGCGAACCGGGACAGATTAATGATGAGCAGTTCTTC.

The chain joins TRBV7-3 to TRBJ2-3; 11 positions agree with TRBD2. The V segment lost 3 bases and the J segment 4 bases; nucleotides outside the gene matches: 9. CDR3 length: 17 residues. Germline lookup yields CDR1 SGHTA and CDR2 FQGTGA. CDR3 sequence reads: CASSLSGTSGISDTQYF. As DNA, the CDR3 is TGTGCCAGCAGCTTGTCCGGGACTAGCGGTATTTCAGATACGCAGTATTTT.

The rearrangement uses TRBV7-9 and TRBJ1-5, with TRBD1 as a possible D gene (5 bases). V lost 4 bases and J lost 1, with 23 bases in between. This CDR3 region has 19 residues. In germline, CDR1 is SEHNR, CDR2 FQNEAQ (reference sequence). The CDR3 DNA follows: TGTGCCAGCAGCTCCACCGAAGGGACCATACATGGGAGCAATCAGCCCCAGCATTTT. This translates into CASSSTEGTIHGSNQPQHF.

The sample holds one count of this clone. V is TRBV5-1 and J is TRBJ2-7; no reliable D call. The germline gives CDR1 SGHRS, CDR2 YFSETQ. Trimming pared 4 bases from V and 2 bases from J, leaving 16 bases between. This CDR3 spans 15 amino acids. CDR3: CASSDNGPPTYEQYF. The CDR3 DNA reads as TGCGCCAGCAGCGATAACGGCCCCCCCACCTACGAGCAGTACTTC.

This chain connects TRBV30 to TRBJ2-1; 14 positions match TRBD2. The V gene end was trimmed by 7 bases and the J gene end by 3 bases; junction bases not matched to a gene: 17. Germline V gene data show CDR1 as GTSNPN and CDR2 as SVGIG (reference sequence). The CDR3 is 19 amino acids. The CDR3 spells CASVTMWTSGGPRYNEQFF. The CDR3 DNA reads TGTGCCTCCGTGACAATGTGGACTAGCGGGGGGCCTCGCTACAATGAGCAGTTCTTC.

V and J are TRBV29-1 and TRBJ2-7; 10 bases fit TRBD1. With V trimmed by 4 bases and J by 4 bases, 4 bases remained unmatched. The CDR3 covers 13 residues. Germline V gene sequence: CDR1 SQVTM, CDR2 ANQGSEA. The DNA of the CDR3 is TGCAGCGTTGCCGGACAGGGGGGATACGAGCAGTACTTC. Protein: CSVAGQGGYEQYF.

This chain uses TRBV19 with TRBJ2-3; tentative D call: TRBD1 (6 bases). Per germline, CDR1 LNHDA and CDR2 SQIVND (reference sequence). This CDR3 region has 15 residues. Trimming removed 5 bases from V and 0 bases from J, with 12 bases in between. The CDR3: CASSPGHSSTDTQYF. The CDR3 DNA reads as TGTGCCAGTAGTCCGGGACATTCTAGCACAGATACGCAGTATTTT.

The J gene is TRBJ2-7, the V gene TRBV4-1; the D is unclear. Germline loops: CDR1 MGHRA, CDR2 YSYEKL. The CDR3 contains 13 residues. V lost 4 bases and J 3 bases, leaving 10 bases between the germline ends. In DNA, the CDR3 is TGCGCCAGCAGCCGAGACCCGGGCTACGAGCAGTACTTC. It specifies CASSRDPGYEQYF.

The chain uses TRBV30 and TRBJ1-2; D gene ambiguous. V shed 0 bases and J shed 8 bases, with 13 bases lying between them. This CDR3 region has 13 residues. The germline V gene has CDR1 GTSNPN and CDR2 SVGIG (reference sequence). The CDR3: CAWSVGRGYGYTF. CDR3 DNA sequence: TGTGCCTGGAGTGTCGGCAGAGGGTACGGCTACACCTTC.

Only one count was recorded for this clone. The CDR3 is CAISGTNYGYTF. The CDR3 DNA sequence: TGTGCCATCAGCGGGACAAACTATGGCTACACCTTC. The rearrangement uses TRBV10-3 and TRBJ1-2, with D possibly matching TRBD1 (6 bases). Germline assignment: CDR1 ENHRY and CDR2 SYGVKD. Trimming took 6 bases from V and 2 from J, leaving 7 bases between them. This CDR3 spans 12 amino acids.

The gene calls are TRBV27 and TRBJ1-5; a possible D gene is TRBD1 (5 bases). Germline loops: CDR1 MNHEY, CDR2 SMNVEV (reference sequence). Trimming stripped 3 bases from V and 3 bases from J, with 12 bases between. The CDR3 contains 15 residues. The CDR3 loop is CASSLIQGNNQPQHF. For the CDR3, the DNA is TGTGCCAGCAGTTTGATTCAGGGCAACAATCAGCCCCAGCATTTT.

This clone was seen just once. This chain joins TRBV28 and TRBJ2-7; the match to TRBD1 covers 7 bases. The CDR3 sequence is 13 residues long. The germline V gene has CDR1 MDHEN and CDR2 SYDVKM. The trim removed 7 bases at V and 2 bases at J, leaving 5 bases unmatched. As DNA, the CDR3 is TGTGCCAGCACCACGGGACAGACCTACGAGCAGTACTTC. The encoded protein is CASTTGQTYEQYF. Combining the CDR3 with reference TRBV28 and TRBJ2-7 gives the whole variable domain DVKVTQSSRYLVKRTGEKVFLECVQDMDHENMFWYRQDPGLGLRLIYFSYDVKMKEKGDIPEGYSVSREKKERFSLILESASTNQTSMYLCASTTGQTYEQYFGPGTRLTVT.

The chain carries TRBV9 and TRBJ1-3, with 7 nucleotides matching TRBD1. CDR1 and CDR2 (germline): SGDLS, YYNGEE. The CDR3 sequence is 18 residues long. V shed 4 bases and J 0 bases; nucleotides not matched to a gene: 13. The CDR3 DNA follows: TGTGCCAGCAGCCCGGGGGACAGACTGATCCTCTCTGGAAACACCATATATTTT. It codes for CASSPGDRLILSGNTIYF.

The chain couples TRBV20-1 to TRBJ2-1; D perhaps matches TRBD2 (6 bases). CDR1 is DFQATT and CDR2 is SNEGSKA in the germline V gene (reference sequence). V dropped 3 bases and J dropped 9 bases, with 24 bases sitting between them. The CDR3 totals 16 residues. The CDR3 DNA reads TGCAGTGCTAGTAGGGAAGCGCCTACACTGGGGGGTGAGCAGTTCTTC. It yields the protein CSASREAPTLGGEQFF.

The genes are TRBV7-9 and TRBJ1-1; D not certain. V shed 5 bases and J shed 3 bases, with 7 bases lying between them. From germline, CDR1 is SEHNR and CDR2 FQNEAQ (reference sequence). CDR3 length: 12 amino acids. CDR3 bases: TGTGCCAGCAGCCGCCTTTACACTGAAGCTTTCTTT. It encodes CASSRLYTEAFF.

V and J are TRBV27 and TRBJ2-1; D perhaps matches TRBD2 (5 bases). The CDR3 has 13 residues. Germline V lookup: CDR1 MNHEY, CDR2 SMNVEV (reference sequence). The ends were cut back, 3 bases at V and 8 bases at J, with 11 bases in the middle. CDR3 DNA: TGTGCCAGCAGTTTGCAGAGGGTTGATGAGCAGTTCTTC. Translating gives CASSLQRVDEQFF.

The V gene is TRBV28, the J gene TRBJ2-1; D assignment may be TRBD1 or TRBD2 (5 bases each). The CDR3 contains 15 residues. Trimming removed 4 bases from V and 10 bases from J, with 20 bases in between. Germline V lookup: CDR1 MDHEN, CDR2 SYDVKM. In nucleotides, the CDR3 is TGTGCCAGCAGTTCCCAGTGGGGACCGTGGGAGGAGCAGTTCTTC. Protein product: CASSSQWGPWEEQFF.

The rearrangement joins TRBV7-9 to TRBJ1-2; D remains ambiguous. V lost 7 bases and J lost 3, with 15 bases in between. The CDR3 has 14 amino acids. Germline lookup yields CDR1 SEHNR and CDR2 FQNEAQ (reference sequence). In DNA, the CDR3 is TGTGCCAGCACCTCGAGTCCCCTAGACTATGGCTACACCTTC. This gives the protein CASTSSPLDYGYTF.

This clone showed up just once. The chain combines TRBV4-1 with TRBJ1-5; D remains unclear. Germline CDR1 and CDR2: MGHRA and YSYEKL. V lost 1 base and J 4 bases, leaving 8 bases between the germline ends. The CDR3 sequence is 14 residues long. The CDR3 sequence is CASSQVTGNQPQHF. The DNA for the CDR3 is TGCGCCAGCAGCCAAGTGACGGGGAATCAGCCCCAGCATTTT.

The J gene is TRBJ1-3, the V gene TRBV5-1; 7 bases map to TRBD1. This CDR3 region has 15 residues. Germline CDR1 SGHRS, CDR2 YFSETQ. V shed 4 bases, J shed 2 bases, and the junction held 6 bases outside the gene matches. CDR3 loop: CASSANRGAGNTIYF. In nucleotides, the CDR3 is TGCGCCAGCAGCGCTAACAGGGGAGCTGGAAACACCATATATTTT.

V and J are TRBV30 and TRBJ2-3; TRBD2 matches 10 bases. CDR3 length: 17 residues. Unmatched junction bases numbered 13, after V lost 2 bases and J lost 5 bases. Germline lookup yields CDR1 GTSNPN and CDR2 SVGIG (reference sequence). CDR3 residues: CAWSLSRVSGGGDTQYF. The CDR3 DNA reads as TGTGCCTGGAGTCTCTCCCGGGTGAGCGGGGGGGGAGATACGCAGTATTTT.

J is TRBJ1-2 and V is TRBV7-2; weak D call: TRBD1 (5 bases). Trimming left V 3 bases short and J 2 bases short, with 7 bases between. The CDR3 length is 13 residues. Germline CDR1 is SGHTA and CDR2 is FQGNSA. The CDR3 protein is CASSLRGNYGYTF. Here the CDR3 DNA reads TGTGCCAGCAGCTTGCGGGGGAACTATGGCTACACCTTC.

The genes are TRBV19 and TRBJ1-6; D gene uncertain. Germline V gene sequence: CDR1 LNHDA, CDR2 SQIVND (reference sequence). V dropped 4 bases and J dropped 10 bases, with 8 bases sitting between them. There are 12 residues in the CDR3. The CDR3 is CASSNFGSPLHF. In DNA form, the CDR3 reads TGTGCCAGTAGTAATTTCGGGTCACCCCTCCACTTT. The complete variable domain, with remaining parts taken from reference TRBV19 and TRBJ1-6, reads DGGITQSPKYLFRKEGQNVTLSCEQNLNHDAMYWYRQDPGQGLRLIYYSQIVNDFQKGDIAEGYSVSREKKESFPLTVTSAQKNPTAFYLCASSNFGSPLHFGNGTRLTVT.

This clone showed up just a few times. CDR3 bases: TGCGCCAGCAGCCCTACAAGCACAGCCCCTCCGAGGTGGGGCACTGAAGCTTTCTTT. This encodes CASSPTSTAPPRWGTEAFF. The genes are TRBV4-1 and TRBJ1-1; no clear D gene. This CDR3 comprises 19 residues. Trimming took 4 bases from V and 4 from J, leaving 28 bases between them. In germline, CDR1 is MGHRA, CDR2 YSYEKL.

Points on this clone: The junction departs from germline at one end; a sequencing error may be responsible. This sequence joins TRBV14 and TRBJ2-2; D ambiguous. Germline CDR1 and CDR2: SGHDN and FVKESK. The length of the CDR3 is 14 residues. CDR3 loop: CASSQGPASTELFF. CDR3 DNA: TGTGCCAGCAGCCAAGGCCCGGCCTCCACGGAGTTGTTTTTT.

The gene calls are TRBV12-3 or TRBV12-4 and TRBJ2-1, with 8 bases fitting TRBD1. The CDR3 has 13 residues. V lost 6 bases to trimming and J lost 5 bases; unmatched junction nucleotides: 3. CDR3 residues: CASRGQGDNEQFF. CDR3 DNA: TGTGCCAGCAGAGGACAGGGTGACAATGAGCAGTTCTTC.

V usage is TRBV7-3 and J usage is TRBJ1-1; TRBD1 is a possible D gene (5 bases). Trimming cost V 2 bases and J 3 bases, with 10 bases left between them. The CDR3 sequence is 14 residues long. Germline V gene sequence: CDR1 SGHTA, CDR2 FQGTGA. CDR3 amino acids: CASSLVPGHTEAFF. CDR3 nucleotide sequence: TGTGCCAGCAGCTTAGTCCCGGGGCACACTGAAGCTTTCTTT.